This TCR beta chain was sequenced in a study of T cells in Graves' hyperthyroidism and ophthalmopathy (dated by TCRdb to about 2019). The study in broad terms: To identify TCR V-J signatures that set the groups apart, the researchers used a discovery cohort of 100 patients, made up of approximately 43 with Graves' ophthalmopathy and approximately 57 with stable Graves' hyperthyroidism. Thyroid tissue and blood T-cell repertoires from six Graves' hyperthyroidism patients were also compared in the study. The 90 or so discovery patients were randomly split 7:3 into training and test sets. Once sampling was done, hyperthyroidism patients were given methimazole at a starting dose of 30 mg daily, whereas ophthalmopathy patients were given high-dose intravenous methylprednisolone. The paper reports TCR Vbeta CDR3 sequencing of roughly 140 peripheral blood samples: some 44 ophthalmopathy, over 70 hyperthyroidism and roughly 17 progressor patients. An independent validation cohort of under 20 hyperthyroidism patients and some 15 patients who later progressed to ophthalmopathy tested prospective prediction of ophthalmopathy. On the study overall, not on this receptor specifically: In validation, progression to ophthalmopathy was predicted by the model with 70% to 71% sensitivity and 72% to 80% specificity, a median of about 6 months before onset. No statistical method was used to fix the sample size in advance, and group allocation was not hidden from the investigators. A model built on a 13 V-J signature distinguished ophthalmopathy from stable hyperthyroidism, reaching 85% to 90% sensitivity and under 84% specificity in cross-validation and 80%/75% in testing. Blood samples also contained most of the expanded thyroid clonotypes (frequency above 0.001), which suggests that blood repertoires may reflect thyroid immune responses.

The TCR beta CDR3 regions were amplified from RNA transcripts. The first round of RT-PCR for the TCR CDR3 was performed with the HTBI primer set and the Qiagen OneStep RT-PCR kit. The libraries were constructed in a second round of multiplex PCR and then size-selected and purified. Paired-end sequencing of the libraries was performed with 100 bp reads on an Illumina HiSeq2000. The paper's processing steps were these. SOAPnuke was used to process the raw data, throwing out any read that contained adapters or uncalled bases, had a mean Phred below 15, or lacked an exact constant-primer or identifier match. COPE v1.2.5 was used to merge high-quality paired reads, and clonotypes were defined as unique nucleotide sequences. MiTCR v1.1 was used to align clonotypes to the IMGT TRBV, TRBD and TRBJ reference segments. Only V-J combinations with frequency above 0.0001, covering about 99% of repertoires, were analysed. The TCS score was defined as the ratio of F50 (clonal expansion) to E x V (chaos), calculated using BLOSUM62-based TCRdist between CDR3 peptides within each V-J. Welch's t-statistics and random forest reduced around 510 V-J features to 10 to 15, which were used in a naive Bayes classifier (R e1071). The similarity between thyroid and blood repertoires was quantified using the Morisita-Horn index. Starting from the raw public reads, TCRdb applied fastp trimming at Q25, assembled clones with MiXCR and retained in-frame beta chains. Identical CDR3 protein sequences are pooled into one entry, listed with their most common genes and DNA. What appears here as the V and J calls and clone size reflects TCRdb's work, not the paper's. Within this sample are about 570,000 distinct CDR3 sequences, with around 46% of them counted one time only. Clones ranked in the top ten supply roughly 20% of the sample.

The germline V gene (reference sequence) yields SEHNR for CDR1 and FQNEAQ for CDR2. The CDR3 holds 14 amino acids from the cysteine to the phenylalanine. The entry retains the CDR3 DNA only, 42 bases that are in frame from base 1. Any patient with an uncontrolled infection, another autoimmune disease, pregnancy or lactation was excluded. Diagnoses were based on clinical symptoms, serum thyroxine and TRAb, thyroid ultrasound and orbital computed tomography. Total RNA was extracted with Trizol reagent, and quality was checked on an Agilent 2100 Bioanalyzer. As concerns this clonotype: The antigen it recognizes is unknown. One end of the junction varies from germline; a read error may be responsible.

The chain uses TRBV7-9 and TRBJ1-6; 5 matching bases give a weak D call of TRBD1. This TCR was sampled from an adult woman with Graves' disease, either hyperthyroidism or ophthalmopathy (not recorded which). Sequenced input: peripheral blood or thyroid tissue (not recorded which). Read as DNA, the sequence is TGCGCCAGCAGCCCTGGACAAAATAATTCACCCCTCCACTTT. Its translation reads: CASSPGQNNSPLHF.